The 13 T cell receptor beta chains presented below share a single source sample, sequenced in a study of blood T cell repertoires in COVID-19. TCRdb's copy holds only in-frame clones and misses some; the assay was immunoSEQ multiplex PCR. The sample gives more than 65,000 clones, 65% to 80% of which show up once; approximately 10% is in the top ten. Sequenced: peripheral blood. These receptor sequences come from a woman aged 45-65 years with acute or convalescent COVID-19.

In DNA, the CDR3 is TGTGCCATCAGTGAGTCCGGGGGTGGGGGAGATACGCAGTATTTT. Protein sequence: CAISESGGGGDTQYF. This chain links TRBV10-3 with TRBJ2-3; tentative D call: TRBD2 (6 bases). The V end lost 0 bases, the J end lost 5 bases, and 12 bases lay between the germline ends. CDR1 and CDR2 from the germline V gene are ENHRY and SYGVKD. This CDR3 has 15 residues.

The chain has TRBV5-1 and TRBJ1-1, with a weak D call TRBD1 (5 bases). V lost 5 bases and J 1 base, leaving 12 bases between the germline ends. From germline, CDR1 is SGHRS and CDR2 YFSETQ. The CDR3 runs 14 residues. The CDR3 bases are TGCGCCAGCAGTATAAACACAGGGAACACTGAAGCTTTCTTT. It translates to CASSINTGNTEAFF.

The V and J genes are TRBV6-5 and TRBJ1-6; D uncertain. The germline V and J ends were trimmed by 2 bases and 0 bases, with 5 bases remaining between them. CDR1 is MNHEY and CDR2 is SVGAGI in the germline V gene. The CDR3 runs 15 residues. The CDR3 DNA is TGTGCCAGCAGTTACGACTTCTCCTATAATTCACCCCTCCACTTT. Translating gives CASSYDFSYNSPLHF.

V usage is TRBV28 and J usage is TRBJ1-2, with a tentative D call TRBD1 (6 bases). This CDR3 comprises 14 residues. Germline V gene data show CDR1 as MDHEN and CDR2 as SYDVKM. Trimming took off 3 bases at V and 6 bases at J, with 14 bases between the two ends. CDR3 nucleotides: TGTGCCAGCAGTTTCCAGGGGTTGCTTGATGGCTACACCTTC. This gives the protein CASSFQGLLDGYTF.

CDR3 bases: TGTGCCAGCAGCTTACTGGCCGGGGGGACTGATACGCAGTATTTT. As protein: CASSLLAGGTDTQYF. The V and J genes are TRBV11-2 and TRBJ2-3; 7 bases are a match to TRBD2. Germline CDR1 and CDR2: SGHAT and FQNNGV. The CDR3 spans 15 residues. After removal of 2 bases from V and 6 bases from J, the junction contained 8 bases not matched to a gene.

This clone was recorded only once. The chain is built from TRBV6-5 and TRBJ1-5, with D hard to call. The CDR3 length is 13 residues. V was pared by 6 bases and J by 0 bases, with 6 bases between. CDR1 is MNHEY, CDR2 SVGAGI, per germline. For the CDR3, the DNA is TGTGCCAGCAGACAGTATAGCAATCAGCCCCAGCATTTT. This codes for CASRQYSNQPQHF.

The chain uses TRBV19 and TRBJ2-7; 11 positions agree with TRBD1. The CDR3 is made up of 15 amino acids. The V gene's germline CDR1 is LNHDA and CDR2 SQIVND (reference sequence). Losses at the gene ends were 7 bases for V and 4 bases for J; bases not matched to a gene: 9. The CDR3 protein is CASKTGTGGRYEQYF. The CDR3 DNA sequence: TGTGCCAGTAAGACCGGGACAGGGGGTAGGTACGAGCAGTACTTC.

The rearrangement links TRBV7-9 to TRBJ1-2, with TRBD1 matching over 11 bases. With V trimmed by 0 bases and J by 4 bases, 1 base remained unmatched. This CDR3 spans 15 amino acids. Germline V gene sequence: CDR1 SEHNR, CDR2 FQNEAQ (reference sequence). The DNA of the CDR3 is TGTGCCAGCAGCTTAGCCGGGACAGGGGGCTATGGCTACACCTTC. This codes for CASSLAGTGGYGYTF.

This chain links TRBV28 with TRBJ1-1; possibly TRBD1 for D (5 bases). This CDR3 comprises 16 residues. Trimming stripped 1 base from V and 5 bases from J, with 17 bases between. Germline V gene data show CDR1 as MDHEN and CDR2 as SYDVKM. The chain's CDR3 is CASSLLAGWGGTEAFF. The CDR3 DNA reads as TGTGCCAGCAGTTTATTAGCAGGGTGGGGAGGGACTGAAGCTTTCTTT.

This clone was counted a single time. The chain combines TRBV3-1 (or the pseudogene TRBV3-2) with TRBJ1-1; D is possibly TRBD1 (5 bases). This CDR3 spans 13 amino acids. Germline V CDR1 and CDR2: LGHDT, YNNKEL (reference sequence). V was shortened by 1 base and J by 3 bases, with 6 bases between the two germline ends. The CDR3 region is CASSQVGDTEAFF. In DNA, the CDR3 is TGTGCCAGCAGCCAAGTAGGGGACACTGAAGCTTTCTTT.

This clone was seen only a few times. The CDR3, as DNA: TGCGCCAGCAGCCAAAGGGGGACAGAAAACCCCTATGGCTACACCTTC. The encoded protein is CASSQRGTENPYGYTF. V usage is TRBV4-1 and J usage is TRBJ1-2; 7 bases match TRBD1. V lost 2 bases, J lost 4 bases, and 10 bases stayed unmatched. Looked up from germline, CDR1 is MGHRA and CDR2 is YSYEKL. This CDR3 region has 16 residues.

This clone was detected a few times. The V and J genes are TRBV30 and TRBJ1-1; D is unresolved. Trimming took 4 bases from V and 3 from J, leaving 9 bases between them. CDR3 length: 12 amino acids. CDR1 GTSNPN and CDR2 SVGIG come from the germline V gene (reference sequence). The CDR3 reads CAWMQDYTEAFF. Written as DNA, the CDR3 is TGTGCCTGGATGCAGGATTACACTGAAGCTTTCTTT.

This chain links TRBV6-2 or TRBV6-3 with TRBJ2-3, with TRBD1 matching 7 bases. Losses at the gene ends were 6 bases for V and 2 bases for J; bases not matched to a gene: 5. This CDR3 has 14 amino acids. The germline V gene has CDR1 MNHEY and CDR2 SVGEGT. The CDR3 region has the DNA TGTGCCAGCAGCGACAGGGCAATCACAGATACGCAGTATTTT. Residues: CASSDRAITDTQYF.